The 21 T cell receptor beta chains below were found in one sample sequenced in a study of shared clonotypes between healthy human individuals. TCRdb's table, derived via immunoSEQ multiplex PCR, lists solely in-frame clones and lacks some. Among roughly 2.5 million clones listed, around 90% were seen once. Source material: naive CD4+ T cells sorted from blood. Subset given: CD45RA+ positively selected. These receptors were obtained from a young man in good health.

V and J are TRBV11-2 and TRBJ2-7; the D is unclear. This CDR3 contains 14 residues. Deletions cut 3 bases from V and 0 bases from J, with 9 bases between. Germline loops: CDR1 SGHAT, CDR2 FQNNGV. The CDR3 DNA sequence: TGTGCCAGCAGCTTGGGCAGGATCTCCTACGAGCAGTACTTC. It codes for CASSLGRISYEQYF.

The chain joins TRBV6-5 to TRBJ2-1; D gene unclear. This CDR3 contains 11 residues. The germline CDR1 and CDR2 sequences are MNHEY and SVGAGI. Trimming stripped 5 bases from V and 8 bases from J, with 7 bases between. The DNA of the CDR3 is TGTGCCAGCAGTCTAGGGCATGAGCAGTTCTTC. Translation: CASSLGHEQFF.

Regarding this clone: Other nucleotide sequences in the sample specify the same CDR3. The CDR3 reads CASSYWGRNTEAFF. The DNA for the CDR3 is TGTGCCAGCAGTTATTGGGGCAGGAACACTGAAGCTTTCTTT. The genes are TRBV6-5 and TRBJ1-1; tentative D call: TRBD1 (5 bases). Trimming took off 3 bases at V and 1 base at J, with 9 bases between the two ends. This CDR3 spans 14 amino acids. The germline V gene encodes CDR1 MNHEY and CDR2 SVGAGI.

The chain links TRBV6-5 to TRBJ1-1, with D uncertain. V gave up 6 bases and J gave up 7 bases, with 15 bases separating them. The CDR3 sequence is 13 residues long. Germline CDR1 is MNHEY and CDR2 is SVGAGI. The CDR3, as DNA: TGTGCCAGCAGCCGCGCCCTGGGCTATGAAGCTTTCTTT. Translated, it gives CASSRALGYEAFF.

On this clone: The sample contains more than one DNA sequence encoding this CDR3. V and J are TRBV11-3 and TRBJ2-2; D is perhaps TRBD1 (5 bases). The CDR3 consists of 15 residues. CDR1 and CDR2 (germline): SGHNT, YENEEA. V was shortened by 1 base and J by 2 bases, with 8 bases between the two germline ends. CDR3 coding DNA: TGTGCCAGCAGCTTAGGGGGCAGAAACACCGGGGAGCTGTTTTTT. It encodes CASSLGGRNTGELFF.

The CDR3 nucleotides read TGTGCCAGCACCACAATAGGCGAAAAACTGTTTTTT. Amino acid sequence: CASTTIGEKLFF. The chain links TRBV27 to TRBJ1-4; D not resolved. Germline CDR1 is MNHEY and CDR2 is SMNVEV (reference sequence). CDR3 length: 12 amino acids. Trimming left V 7 bases short and J 8 bases short, with 11 bases between.

This chain joins TRBV27 and TRBJ2-3, with TRBD2 identical over 10 bases. Trimming took 3 bases from V and 0 from J; bases not matched to a gene: 12. This CDR3 has 19 amino acids. CDR1 and CDR2 from the germline V gene are MNHEY and SMNVEV (reference sequence). The CDR3 reads CASSFLAGGLRTSTDTQYF. The CDR3 coding sequence is TGTGCCAGCAGTTTCTTAGCGGGAGGCCTCAGGACTAGCACAGATACGCAGTATTTT.

The count of this clone is one. This rearrangement joins TRBV25-1 to TRBJ2-7; D might be TRBD1 (5 bases). Germline assignment: CDR1 MGHDK and CDR2 SYGVNS. The CDR3 length is 15 residues. V lost 2 bases and J 2 bases, leaving 13 bases between the germline ends. CDR3 sequence reads: CASSERGLSTYEQYF. CDR3 nucleotide sequence: TGTGCCAGCAGTGAAAGGGGTCTCTCTACCTACGAGCAGTACTTC.

V usage is TRBV5-6 and J usage is TRBJ2-3; D perhaps matches TRBD2 (6 bases). V lost 3 bases, J lost 7 bases, and 24 bases lay in between. The germline V gene has CDR1 SGHDT and CDR2 YYEEEE. The CDR3 is 17 residues long. The CDR3 DNA is TGTGCCAGCAGCTCCGTAGGAGGGCACCCCCGAACGTATACGCAGTATTTT. Protein product: CASSSVGGHPRTYTQYF.

V and J are TRBV4-2 and TRBJ2-5; the D gene is possibly TRBD2 (6 bases). This CDR3 spans 16 amino acids. The germline V gene has CDR1 LGHNA and CDR2 YNFKEQ. V dropped 5 bases and J dropped 5 bases, with 21 bases sitting between them. CDR3 residues: CASSGGAGPGGETQYF. Here the CDR3 DNA reads TGTGCCAGCAGCGGTGGGGCGGGGCCGGGCGGGGAGACCCAGTACTTC.

The V call is TRBV7-2, the J call TRBJ2-2; D call uncertain. The V and J ends lost 2 bases and 7 bases respectively, with 14 bases between them. Per the germline V gene, CDR1 is SGHTA and CDR2 is FQGNSA. CDR3 length: 15 residues. CDR3 DNA sequence: TGTGCCAGCAGCTTATTATTCGGCGGCAACGGGGAGCTGTTTTTT. This gives the protein CASSLLFGGNGELFF.

The chain recombines TRBV30 with TRBJ2-1; D possibly corresponds to TRBD2 (6 bases). Germline V gene data show CDR1 as GTSNPN and CDR2 as SVGIG (reference sequence). Trimming pared 0 bases from V and 5 bases from J, leaving 20 bases between. CDR3 length: 17 amino acids. The CDR3 region has the DNA TGTGCCTGGAGTGTACCCCTACCCGGGGGTCGGCACAATGAGCAGTTCTTC. As protein: CAWSVPLPGGRHNEQFF.

The CDR3 coding sequence is TGTGCCAGCAGCTTAAGTTTCACGGGGAACGATGAGCAGTTCTTC. Translated, it gives CASSLSFTGNDEQFF. The chain links TRBV7-3 to TRBJ2-1, with a tentative D call TRBD2 (5 bases). V was pared by 1 base and J by 8 bases, with 15 bases between. CDR1 is SGHTA, CDR2 FQGTGA, per germline. The CDR3 sequence is 15 residues long.

The rearrangement joins TRBV27 to TRBJ1-1; 7 bases agree with TRBD1. Germline assignment: CDR1 MNHEY and CDR2 SMNVEV (reference sequence). With V trimmed by 4 bases and J by 14 bases, 10 bases remained unmatched. The CDR3 loop spans 12 amino acids. The CDR3 here is CASSSPPGQEFF. In DNA form, the CDR3 reads TGTGCCAGCAGTTCACCCCCCGGACAGGAATTCTTT.

The rearrangement links TRBV6-5 to TRBJ1-4; 8 nucleotides line up with TRBD1. CDR3 length: 16 amino acids. Germline CDR1 and CDR2: MNHEY and SVGAGI. Germline trimming cut 0 bases from V and 5 bases from J; bases unmatched to any gene: 5. The CDR3 DNA reads TGTGCCAGCAGTTACTCACGGGACAGGAAAAATGAAAAACTGTTTTTT. Translation gives CASSYSRDRKNEKLFF.

Points on this clone: The junction differs from germline at one of its ends, possibly a read error. The V call is TRBV6-1, the J call TRBJ2-1; D may be TRBD1 (7 bases). The CDR3 loop spans 14 amino acids. In germline, CDR1 is MNHNS, CDR2 SASEGT. CDR3 protein: CASGGGTAYNEQFF. DNA of the CDR3: TGTGCCAGCGGAGGGGGGACAGCATACAACGAGCAGTTCTTC.

This clone came up once. This chain joins TRBV6-1 and TRBJ2-7; 10 bases fit TRBD1. This CDR3 contains 15 residues. CDR1 and CDR2 (germline): MNHNS, SASEGT. V gave up 6 bases and J gave up 4 bases; unmatched junction bases: 9. The CDR3 loop is CASSPPGQGIYEQYF. The CDR3 DNA reads TGTGCCAGCAGCCCCCCGGGACAGGGGATTTACGAGCAGTACTTC.

The chain is built from TRBV9 and TRBJ2-6, with D unclear. In germline, CDR1 is SGDLS, CDR2 YYNGEE. The V gene lost 0 bases and the J gene lost 0 bases, with 10 bases spanning the gap. The CDR3 runs 17 residues. CDR3 protein: CASSVESRHSGANVLTF. The CDR3 nucleotides read TGTGCCAGCAGCGTAGAAAGCAGGCACTCTGGGGCCAACGTCCTGACTTTC.

This clone was picked up a small number of times. The chain combines TRBV2 with TRBJ1-2; tentative D call: TRBD1 (6 bases). Germline CDR1 reads SNHLY; CDR2 reads FYNNEI. This CDR3 is built from 13 residues. V lost 6 bases to trimming and J lost 1 base, with 9 bases between them. CDR3 nucleotide sequence: TGTGCCAGCAGGGCACAGGGTAACTATGGCTACACCTTC. Translating gives CASRAQGNYGYTF.

The V call is TRBV28, the J call TRBJ2-3, with TRBD1 matching over 8 bases. The CDR3 covers 15 residues. J gave up 1 base and V 7 bases, and 7 bases lay outside the gene matches. The germline V gene has CDR1 MDHEN and CDR2 SYDVKM. This CDR3 reads CASITGTGGTDTQYF. The CDR3 DNA follows: TGTGCCAGCATAACCGGGACAGGAGGCACAGATACGCAGTATTTT.

This clone was seen just once. This CDR3 is also generated by other DNA sequences in the sample. The chain couples TRBV4-1 to TRBJ2-1; TRBD2 aligns across 9 bases. The CDR3 runs 15 residues. Germline V CDR1 and CDR2: MGHRA, YSYEKL. V lost 4 bases to trimming and J lost 1 base; unmatched junction nucleotides: 2. The CDR3 reads CASSPTSGSYNEQFF. The CDR3 DNA is TGCGCCAGCAGCCCCACTAGCGGGTCCTACAATGAGCAGTTCTTC.